The 22 T cell receptor beta chains given below trace back to one sample, sequenced in a study of chemoradiotherapy in HPV16-positive cancers. Some clones are missing from TCRdb's copy, which holds only in-frame ones; the method was immunoSEQ multiplex PCR. This sample has some 5,400 clones; about 91% occur once, and the top ten carry just over 3%. The sample here was tumor tissue, taken from a patient who underwent chemoradiotherapy. All receptors come from a human donor with HPV-associated anogenital cancer.

The chain combines TRBV27 with TRBJ1-1; TRBD1 might be the D (6 bases). Germline lookup yields CDR1 MNHEY and CDR2 SMNVEV (reference sequence). The CDR3 spans 15 residues. Trimming cost V 7 bases and J 3 bases, with 18 bases left between them. This chain's CDR3 is CASIPLGGVDTEAFF. The CDR3 DNA follows: TGTGCCAGCATACCCTTGGGGGGCGTCGACACTGAAGCTTTCTTT.

The V and J genes are TRBV18 and TRBJ1-1; 7 bases fit TRBD1. With 8 bases clipped from V and 1 base from J, the junction kept 10 bases outside the gene matches. This CDR3 spans 15 amino acids. CDR1 and CDR2 from the germline V gene are KGHSH and LQKENI. The CDR3, as DNA: TGTGCCAGCAACAGGGGAGGTATAGGGAACACTGAAGCTTTCTTT. Protein sequence: CASNRGGIGNTEAFF.

V and J are TRBV7-2 and TRBJ1-2; 7 bases are a match to TRBD1. J gave up 4 bases and V 5 bases, and 19 bases lay outside the gene matches. Germline assignment: CDR1 SGHTA and CDR2 FQGNSA. This CDR3 comprises 18 residues. The CDR3 DNA sequence: TGTGCCAGCAGCCTGACTTTTCCCGGGACAGAATTCCGCTATGGCTACACCTTC. This translates into CASSLTFPGTEFRYGYTF.

The DNA for the CDR3 is TGTGCCAGCAGCTTAGATCCACTGGCCAAAGCTTTCTTT. It specifies CASSLDPLAKAFF. V gene TRBV11-2 combines with J gene TRBJ1-1; D is uncertain. The V gene lost 0 bases and the J gene lost 9 bases, with 11 bases spanning the gap. Germline CDR1 is SGHAT and CDR2 is FQNNGV. This CDR3 contains 13 residues.

The genes are TRBV6-5 and TRBJ1-6; D is unresolved. The CDR3 runs to 15 residues. The germline V and J ends were trimmed by 0 bases and 9 bases, with 12 bases remaining between them. The germline gives CDR1 MNHEY, CDR2 SVGAGI. CDR3 in DNA: TGTGCCAGCAGTTACTCGATGGAGGCCAGTTCACCCCTCCACTTT. Translating it yields CASSYSMEASSPLHF.

J is TRBJ2-7 and V is TRBV19; D is ambiguous. CDR3 length: 14 residues. Germline-derived CDR1 and CDR2 are LNHDA and SQIVND (reference sequence). Trimming cost V 5 bases and J 3 bases, with 14 bases left between them. The CDR3: CASSVGDWDYEQYF. The CDR3 coding sequence is TGTGCCAGTAGTGTCGGCGACTGGGACTACGAGCAGTACTTC.

This chain joins TRBV7-6 and TRBJ2-5; TRBD2 agrees at 12 bases. The germline gives CDR1 SGHVS, CDR2 FNYEAQ. The CDR3 runs 16 residues. V shed 1 base and J 4 bases; nucleotides not matched to a gene: 4. In DNA form, the CDR3 reads TGTGCCAGCAGCTTAGTGGGGGGACTAGCGGGAGAGACCCAGTACTTC. Translating it yields CASSLVGGLAGETQYF.

This clone has a handful of counts. The CDR3 coding sequence is TGTGCCAGTTCGAACAGAGCCATGAACACTGAAGCTTTCTTT. The encoded protein is CASSNRAMNTEAFF. The rearrangement links TRBV19 to TRBJ1-1; D unresolved. Trimming stripped 8 bases from V and 0 bases from J, with 13 bases between. The CDR3 has 14 amino acids. Per the germline V gene, CDR1 is LNHDA and CDR2 is SQIVND (reference sequence).

The rearrangement uses TRBV7-2 and TRBJ1-1, with D hard to call. V was cut by 6 bases and J by 0 bases, with 17 bases left in between. From germline, CDR1 is SGHTA and CDR2 FQGNSA. The CDR3 spans 16 residues. CDR3 nucleotides: TGTGCCAGCAGTCAGACTTTCACCGCAATGAACACTGAAGCTTTCTTT. Encoded protein: CASSQTFTAMNTEAFF. Combining the CDR3 with reference TRBV7-2 and TRBJ1-1 gives the whole variable domain GAGVSQSPSNKVTEKGKDVELRCDPISGHTALYWYRQSLGQGLEFLIYFQGNSAPDKSGLPSDRFSAERTGGSVSTLTIQRTQQEDSAVYLCASSQTFTAMNTEAFFGQGTRLTVV.

The V call is TRBV11-2, the J call TRBJ2-1; 7 positions match TRBD2. The CDR3 contains 15 residues. J was trimmed by 2 bases and V by 5 bases; bases with no gene match: 6. The germline gives CDR1 SGHAT, CDR2 FQNNGV. DNA of the CDR3: TGTGCCAGCAGCCTTTCGACTAGCCCCTACAATGAGCAGTTCTTC. Translated: CASSLSTSPYNEQFF.

The rearrangement uses TRBV6-5 and TRBJ1-3; D unresolved. Trimming left V 0 bases short and J 0 bases short, with 9 bases between. The CDR3 contains 16 residues. Germline loops: CDR1 MNHEY, CDR2 SVGAGI. The DNA for the CDR3 is TGTGCCAGCAGTTACTCGGCGGAGTACTCTGGAAACACCATATATTTT. Encoded protein: CASSYSAEYSGNTIYF.

This chain joins TRBV4-1 and TRBJ1-6; no definite D call. Germline V CDR1 and CDR2: MGHRA, YSYEKL. The CDR3 extends over 12 amino acids. The V gene lost 5 bases and the J gene lost 9 bases, with 8 bases spanning the gap. The DNA of the CDR3 is TGCGCCAGCAGCACAATCCCTTCACCCCTCCACTTT. This codes for CASSTIPSPLHF.

The chain combines TRBV7-9 with TRBJ1-1, with unresolved D. CDR3 length: 14 residues. CDR1 is SEHNR, CDR2 FQNEAQ, per germline (reference sequence). V was cut by 1 base and J by 7 bases, with 13 bases left in between. The CDR3 DNA sequence: TGTGCCAGCAGCTTAGAGGACGTAGGAGATGAAGCTTTCTTT. This gives the protein CASSLEDVGDEAFF.

The chain is built from TRBV6-4 and TRBJ2-3, with 11 bases identical to TRBD1. Germline V lookup: CDR1 MRHNA, CDR2 SNTAGT. Trimming cost V 3 bases and J 4 bases; bases outside gene matches: 0. There are 14 residues in the CDR3. CDR3 nucleotides: TGTGCCAGCAGTGAGGGACAGGGGGCAGATACGCAGTATTTT. Its translation: CASSEGQGADTQYF.

The chain combines TRBV11-2 with TRBJ2-2; D is unclear. Trimming stripped 6 bases from V and 0 bases from J, with 5 bases between. The germline V gene encodes CDR1 SGHAT and CDR2 FQNNGV. The CDR3 length is 13 residues. CDR3 protein: CASRVSNTGELFF. DNA for the CDR3: TGTGCCAGCAGGGTATCGAACACCGGGGAGCTGTTTTTT.

A single count supports this clone. The CDR3 region is CASKGGSDRYGYTF. CDR3 DNA: TGTGCCAGCAAGGGTGGGTCAGACCGCTATGGCTACACCTTC. The gene calls are TRBV9 and TRBJ1-2, with unresolved D. Germline assignment: CDR1 SGDLS and CDR2 YYNGEE. This CDR3 is 14 amino acids long. V was pared by 6 bases and J by 4 bases, with 16 bases between.

This clone was counted a single time. V gene TRBV6-1 combines with J gene TRBJ1-1; 7 bases align to TRBD1. V lost 5 bases, J lost 4 bases, and 10 bases stayed unmatched. Per the germline V gene, CDR1 is MNHNS and CDR2 is SASEGT. The CDR3 covers 15 residues. CDR3 amino acids: CASSKDRVDRTEAFF. DNA of the CDR3: TGTGCCAGCAGTAAAGACAGGGTAGATCGCACTGAAGCTTTCTTT.

The chain combines TRBV27 with TRBJ1-2; TRBD1 matches 10 bases. This CDR3 has 14 amino acids. Germline V gene lookup returns CDR1 MNHEY and CDR2 SMNVEV (reference sequence). Germline trimming cut 6 bases from V and 4 bases from J; bases unmatched to any gene: 5. The CDR3 region has the DNA TGTGCCAGCAGCTCCGGGACAGGGGTCTATGGCTACACCTTC. Residues: CASSSGTGVYGYTF.

The rearrangement links TRBV6-1 to TRBJ2-1; the match to TRBD2 covers 7 bases. The CDR3 runs to 15 residues. The germline V gene encodes CDR1 MNHNS and CDR2 SASEGT. Trimming removed 2 bases from V and 3 bases from J; junction bases left unmatched: 4. Written as DNA, the CDR3 is TGTGCCAGCAGTGAATATCGCGGGAGCTACAATGAGCAGTTCTTC. This sequence encodes CASSEYRGSYNEQFF.

This sequence joins TRBV9 and TRBJ2-3; D is ambiguous. This CDR3 comprises 14 residues. Germline-derived CDR1 and CDR2 are SGDLS and YYNGEE. V was shortened by 0 bases and J by 2 bases, with 7 bases between the two germline ends. CDR3: CASSVAPITDTQYF. CDR3 in DNA: TGTGCCAGCAGCGTAGCGCCTATCACAGATACGCAGTATTTT.

This rearrangement joins TRBV4-3 to TRBJ2-7; maybe TRBD2 (7 bases). This CDR3 comprises 14 residues. V shed 3 bases and J shed 5 bases, with 14 bases lying between them. Germline loops: CDR1 LGHNA, CDR2 YSLEER. CDR3 bases: TGCGCCAGCAGCCATGGGGGGGCGCGGGACGAGCAGTACTTC. It translates to CASSHGGARDEQYF.

The CDR3: CASRKGLAKSSYEQYF. The CDR3 DNA sequence: TGTGCCAGCAGAAAGGGACTAGCGAAGAGCTCCTACGAGCAGTACTTC. The V and J genes are TRBV28 and TRBJ2-7; 10 nucleotides agree with TRBD2. Germline trimming cut 6 bases from V and 0 bases from J; bases unmatched to any gene: 8. This CDR3 is built from 16 residues. Germline V gene lookup returns CDR1 MDHEN and CDR2 SYDVKM.